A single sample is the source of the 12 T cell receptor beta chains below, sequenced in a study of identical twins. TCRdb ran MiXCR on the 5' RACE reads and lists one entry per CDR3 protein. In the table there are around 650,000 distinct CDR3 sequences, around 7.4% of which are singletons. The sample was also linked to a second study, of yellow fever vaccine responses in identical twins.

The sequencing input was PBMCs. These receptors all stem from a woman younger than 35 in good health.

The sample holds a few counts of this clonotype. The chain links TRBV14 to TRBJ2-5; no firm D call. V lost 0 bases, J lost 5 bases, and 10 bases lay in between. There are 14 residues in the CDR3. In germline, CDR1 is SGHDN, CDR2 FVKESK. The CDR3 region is CASSQDDGRETQYF. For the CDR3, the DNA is TGTGCCAGCAGCCAAGATGACGGGCGGGAGACCCAGTACTTC.

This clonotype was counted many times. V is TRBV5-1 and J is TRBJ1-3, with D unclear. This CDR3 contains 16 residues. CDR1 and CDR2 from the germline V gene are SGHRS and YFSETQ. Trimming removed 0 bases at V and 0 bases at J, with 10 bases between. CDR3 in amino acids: CASSLEIRDSGNTIYF. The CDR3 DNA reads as TGCGCCAGCAGCTTGGAGATTCGGGACTCTGGAAACACCATATATTTT.

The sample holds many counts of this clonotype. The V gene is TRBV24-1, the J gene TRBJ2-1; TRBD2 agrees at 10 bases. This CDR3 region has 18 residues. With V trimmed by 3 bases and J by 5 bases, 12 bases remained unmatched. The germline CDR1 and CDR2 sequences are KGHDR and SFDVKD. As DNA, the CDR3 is TGTGCCACCAGTGATCCCGACCCTAGCGGGAGCTTGGACAATGAGCAGTTCTTC. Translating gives CATSDPDPSGSLDNEQFF.

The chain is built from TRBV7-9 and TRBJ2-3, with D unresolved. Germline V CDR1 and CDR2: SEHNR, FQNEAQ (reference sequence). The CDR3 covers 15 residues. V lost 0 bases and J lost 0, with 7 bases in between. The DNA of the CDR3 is TGTGCCAGCAGCTTAGCTCCAGATAGCACAGATACGCAGTATTTT. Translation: CASSLAPDSTDTQYF.

CDR3 sequence (DNA): TGTGCCAGCAACCGACTAGCGGGAGGGCGTGGGTATTTT. Protein: CASNRLAGGRGYF. The J gene is TRBJ2-3, the V gene TRBV2; TRBD2 agrees at 14 bases. The V gene end was trimmed by 7 bases and the J gene end by 14 bases; junction bases not matched to a gene: 8. CDR1 and CDR2 (germline): SNHLY, FYNNEI. The CDR3 is 13 residues long. The complete variable domain, with remaining parts taken from reference TRBV2 and TRBJ2-3, reads EPEVTQTPSHQVTQMGQEVILRCVPISNHLYFYWYRQILGQKVEFLVSFYNNEISEKSEIFDDQFSVERPDGSNFTLKIRSTKLEDSAMYFCASNRLAGGRGYFGPGTRLTVL.

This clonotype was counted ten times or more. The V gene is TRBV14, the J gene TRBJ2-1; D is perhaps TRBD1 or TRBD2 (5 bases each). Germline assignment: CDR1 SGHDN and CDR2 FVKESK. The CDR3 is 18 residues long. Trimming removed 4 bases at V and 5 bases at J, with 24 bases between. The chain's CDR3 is CASSPTKSGRGVHNEQFF. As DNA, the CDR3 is TGTGCCAGCAGCCCCACGAAGTCCGGACGAGGGGTCCACAATGAGCAGTTCTTC.

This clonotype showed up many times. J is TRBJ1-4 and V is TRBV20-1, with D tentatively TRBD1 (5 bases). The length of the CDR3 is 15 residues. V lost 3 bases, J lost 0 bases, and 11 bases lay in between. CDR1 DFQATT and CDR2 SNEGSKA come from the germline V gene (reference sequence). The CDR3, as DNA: TGCAGTGCTAGTTGGCAGGGTGCAACTAATGAAAAACTGTTTTTT. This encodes CSASWQGATNEKLFF.

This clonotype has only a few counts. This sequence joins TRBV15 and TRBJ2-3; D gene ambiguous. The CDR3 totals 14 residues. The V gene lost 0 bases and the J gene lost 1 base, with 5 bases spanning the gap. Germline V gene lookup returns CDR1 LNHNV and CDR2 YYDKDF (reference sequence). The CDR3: CATSRDDRTDTQYF. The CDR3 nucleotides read TGTGCCACCAGCAGAGACGACCGCACAGATACGCAGTATTTT.

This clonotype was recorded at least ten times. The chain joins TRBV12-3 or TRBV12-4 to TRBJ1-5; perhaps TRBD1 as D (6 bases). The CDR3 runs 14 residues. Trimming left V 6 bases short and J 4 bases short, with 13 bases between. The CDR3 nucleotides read TGTGCCAGCAGCTTGGACAGTGGGAATCAGCCCCAGCATTTT. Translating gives CASSLDSGNQPQHF.

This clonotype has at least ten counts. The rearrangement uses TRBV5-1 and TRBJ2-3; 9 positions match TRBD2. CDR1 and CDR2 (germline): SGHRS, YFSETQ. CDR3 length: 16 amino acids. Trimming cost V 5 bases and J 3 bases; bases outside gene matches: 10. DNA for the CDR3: TGCGCCAGCAGTCTCCAGAGTAGCGGGGGAACAGATACGCAGTATTTT. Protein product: CASSLQSSGGTDTQYF.

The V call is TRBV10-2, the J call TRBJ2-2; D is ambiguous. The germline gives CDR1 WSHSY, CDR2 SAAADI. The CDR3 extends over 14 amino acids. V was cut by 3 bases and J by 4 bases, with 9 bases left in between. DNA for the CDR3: TGCGCCAGCAGTGATAGGTCCGGCACCGGGGAGCTGTTTTTT. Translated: CASSDRSGTGELFF.

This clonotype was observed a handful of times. CDR3 region: CASSEAIGQGSYEQYF. The CDR3 DNA follows: TGTGCCAGCAGTGAAGCGATTGGGCAGGGATCCTACGAGCAGTACTTC. This chain uses TRBV2 with TRBJ2-7; the D gene is possibly TRBD1 (5 bases). The CDR3 consists of 16 residues. V shed 0 bases and J shed 1 base, with 13 bases lying between them. Germline V gene lookup returns CDR1 SNHLY and CDR2 FYNNEI.